Shown below are 21 T cell receptor beta chains from a single sample sequenced in a study of cytomegalovirus exposure and HLA in healthy donors. 13 Jbeta primers and 60 Vbeta primers were used for the PCR. This table comes from immunoSEQ multiplex PCR, and its TCRdb copy is limited to in-frame clones, with some not included. The table includes 130,000 to 150,000 clones, around three quarters detected once. Sample: PBMCs. Receptors were obtained from a man aged 40-49 years in good health and CMV-seropositive.

The genes are TRBV27 and TRBJ1-5; TRBD1 agrees at 10 bases. Germline V gene lookup returns CDR1 MNHEY and CDR2 SMNVEV (reference sequence). V dropped 6 bases and J dropped 5; count of bases not matched to a gene: 7. This CDR3 comprises 15 residues. This chain's CDR3 is CASRPDRGPDQPQHF. CDR3 in DNA: TGTGCCAGCAGACCCGACAGGGGGCCGGATCAGCCCCAGCATTTT.

This clone was seen a few times. V is TRBV27 and J is TRBJ2-3, with D possibly TRBD2 on 7 matching bases. V was clipped by 8 bases and J by 4 bases, with 19 bases between them. Germline values: CDR1 MNHEY, CDR2 SMNVEV (reference sequence). CDR3 size: 15 residues. For the CDR3, the DNA is TGTGCCAGCTCCCCCTTGGGGGGGGCGCCAGATACGCAGTATTTT. It yields the protein CASSPLGGAPDTQYF.

This clone was counted a single time. This chain uses TRBV19 with TRBJ2-7, with a weak D call TRBD2 (6 bases). CDR3 length: 16 amino acids. The germline V and J ends were trimmed by 5 bases and 0 bases, with 17 bases remaining between them. CDR1 LNHDA and CDR2 SQIVND come from the germline V gene (reference sequence). The CDR3 sequence: CASSSRESGLSYEQYF. CDR3 DNA: TGTGCCAGTAGTTCCCGGGAGTCGGGCCTCTCCTACGAGCAGTACTTC.

The chain is built from TRBV18 and TRBJ1-5, with 8 nucleotides matching TRBD1. Germline V CDR1 and CDR2: KGHSH, LQKENI. V lost 3 bases to trimming and J lost 5 bases; unmatched junction nucleotides: 6. CDR3 length equals 15 residues. CDR3 DNA: TGTGCCAGCTCACCCTCGACAGGGGATCATCAGCCCCAGCATTTT. Residues: CASSPSTGDHQPQHF.

The CDR3: CASSPLGGSSPQHF. CDR3 DNA: TGTGCCAGCAGCCCACTCGGGGGGTCATCGCCCCAGCATTTT. This sequence joins TRBV7-9 and TRBJ1-5, with D perhaps matching TRBD1 (5 bases). The CDR3 has 14 amino acids. Germline assignment: CDR1 SEHNR and CDR2 FQNEAQ (reference sequence). V gave up 5 bases and J gave up 9 bases, with 17 bases separating them.

J is TRBJ1-5 and V is TRBV30; D is uncertain. This CDR3 spans 15 amino acids. Trimming removed 0 bases at V and 2 bases at J, with 11 bases between. The germline V gene has CDR1 GTSNPN and CDR2 SVGIG (reference sequence). CDR3 region: CAWSVKAEGNQPQHF. The CDR3 bases are TGTGCCTGGAGTGTTAAGGCCGAGGGCAATCAGCCCCAGCATTTT.

This clone was counted a few times. Within the sample, other DNA sequences also encode this same CDR3. The V gene is TRBV7-9, the J gene TRBJ1-4; no definite D call. V was cut by 1 base and J by 4 bases, with 13 bases left in between. The V gene's germline CDR1 is SEHNR and CDR2 FQNEAQ (reference sequence). The CDR3 spans 16 residues. The CDR3 sequence: CASSLVRSGFNEKLFF. The CDR3 DNA sequence: TGTGCCAGCAGCTTAGTCAGGTCCGGATTTAATGAAAAACTGTTTTTT. The full variable domain, with the rest looked up from reference TRBV7-9 and TRBJ1-4, is DTGVSQNPRHKITKRGQNVTFRCDPISEHNRLYWYRQTLGQGPEFLTYFQNEAQLEKSRLLSDRFSAERPKGSFSTLEIQRTEQGDSAMYLCASSLVRSGFNEKLFFGSGTQLSVL.

The chain carries TRBV28 and TRBJ1-6; perhaps TRBD1 as D (5 bases). Germline-derived CDR1 and CDR2 are MDHEN and SYDVKM. This CDR3 is 13 amino acids long. The V gene lost 7 bases and the J gene lost 8 bases, with 12 bases spanning the gap. The CDR3 DNA is TGTGCCAGCAAGGATTCGGGGGATTCACCCCTCCACTTT. Translating it yields CASKDSGDSPLHF. Combining the CDR3 with reference TRBV28 and TRBJ1-6 gives the whole variable domain DVKVTQSSRYLVKRTGEKVFLECVQDMDHENMFWYRQDPGLGLRLIYFSYDVKMKEKGDIPEGYSVSREKKERFSLILESASTNQTSMYLCASKDSGDSPLHFGNGTRLTVT.

The chain employs TRBV27 and TRBJ1-4, with no clear D. V lost 0 bases and J lost 4, with 3 bases in between. Per the germline V gene, CDR1 is MNHEY and CDR2 is SMNVEV (reference sequence). This CDR3 has 13 residues. CDR3 coding DNA: TGTGCCAGCAGTTTATCGAGTAATGAAAAACTGTTTTTT. Residues: CASSLSSNEKLFF.

The chain joins TRBV11-2 to TRBJ2-7; D may be TRBD1 (5 bases). Germline assignment: CDR1 SGHAT and CDR2 FQNNGV. V was cut by 1 base and J by 2 bases, with 12 bases left in between. This CDR3 spans 15 amino acids. The CDR3 DNA reads TGTGCCAGCAGCTTAGGTACAGGAGCAGCCTACGAGCAGTACTTC. This codes for CASSLGTGAAYEQYF.

V is TRBV9 and J is TRBJ1-2; 7 bases agree with TRBD1. CDR3 size: 15 residues. After removal of 0 bases from V and 5 bases from J, the junction contained 7 bases not matched to a gene. In germline, CDR1 is SGDLS, CDR2 YYNGEE. CDR3 amino acids: CASSVGTGRQYGYTF. For the CDR3, the DNA is TGTGCCAGCAGCGTAGGGACAGGCCGTCAGTATGGCTACACCTTC.

This clone has just one count. This chain connects TRBV4-3 to TRBJ2-2; TRBD1 agrees at 9 bases. Germline V gene data show CDR1 as LGHNA and CDR2 as YSLEER. This CDR3 comprises 17 residues. V shed 4 bases, J shed 3 bases, and the junction held 9 bases outside the gene matches. The CDR3 protein is CASSLRQGGADTGELFF. The CDR3 nucleotides are TGCGCCAGCAGCCTCCGACAGGGGGGCGCGGACACCGGGGAGCTGTTTTTT.

The chain employs TRBV5-4 and TRBJ2-5; TRBD1 agrees at 10 bases. With V trimmed by 5 bases and J by 4 bases, 5 bases remained unmatched. Germline lookup yields CDR1 SGHNT and CDR2 YYREEE (reference sequence). The CDR3 is made up of 14 amino acids. The CDR3 region has the DNA TGTGCCAGCAGATCTAGGACAGGGGGAGAGACCCAGTACTTC. Its translation is CASRSRTGGETQYF.

The rearrangement links TRBV7-9 to TRBJ2-3, with 10 bases aligning to TRBD2. Germline lookup yields CDR1 SEHNR and CDR2 FQNEAQ (reference sequence). The trim removed 4 bases at V and 3 bases at J, leaving 4 bases unmatched. This CDR3 is built from 15 residues. The CDR3 DNA reads TGTGCCAGCAGCTCGGGACTAGCGCGGACAGATACGCAGTATTTT. It yields the protein CASSSGLARTDTQYF.

The V gene is TRBV7-9, the J gene TRBJ2-5; a weak D match, TRBD2 (5 bases). Germline CDR1 reads SEHNR; CDR2 reads FQNEAQ (reference sequence). The CDR3 consists of 17 residues. The germline V and J ends were trimmed by 3 bases and 3 bases, with 20 bases remaining between them. CDR3 in DNA: TGTGCCAGCAGCTTGGCCCTCCTCGGGAATCCCAAAGAGACCCAGTACTTC. Encoded protein: CASSLALLGNPKETQYF.

The chain carries TRBV7-6 and TRBJ2-4; possible D gene TRBD2, 5 bases. The CDR3 runs 16 residues. V was cut by 1 base and J by 4 bases, with 14 bases left in between. CDR1 is SGHVS and CDR2 is FNYEAQ in the germline V gene. CDR3 in DNA: TGTGCCAGCAGCTTAGTTGCCCCACCGGGGAAAAACATTCAGTACTTC. It encodes CASSLVAPPGKNIQYF.

The genes are TRBV10-2 and TRBJ2-1; D may be TRBD2 (6 bases). The ends were cut back, 3 bases at V and 1 base at J, with 10 bases in the middle. The CDR3 length is 15 residues. In germline, CDR1 is WSHSY, CDR2 SAAADI. CDR3 residues: CASSDQLASYNEQFF. DNA of the CDR3: TGCGCCAGCAGTGATCAACTAGCATCCTACAATGAGCAGTTCTTC.

The chain joins TRBV7-9 to TRBJ1-6, with 9 positions matching TRBD1. CDR1 is SEHNR and CDR2 is FQNEAQ in the germline V gene (reference sequence). V shed 5 bases, J shed 3 bases, and the junction held 14 bases outside the gene matches. The CDR3 is 19 residues long. CDR3 DNA sequence: TGTGCCAGCAGCAAAGGGACAGGGAGAGGGTGGGACTATAATTCACCCCTCCACTTT. This translates into CASSKGTGRGWDYNSPLHF.

This sequence joins TRBV4-3 and TRBJ2-5; D ambiguous. Trimming took off 3 bases at V and 2 bases at J, with 7 bases between the two ends. The CDR3 consists of 13 residues. CDR1 is LGHNA and CDR2 is YSLEER in the germline V gene. CDR3 protein: CASSHTAQETQYF. The DNA for the CDR3 is TGCGCCAGCAGCCATACAGCTCAAGAGACCCAGTACTTC.

The V call is TRBV28, the J call TRBJ1-1, with TRBD1 identical over 8 bases. This CDR3 is built from 11 residues. Losses at the gene ends were 10 bases for V and 6 bases for J; bases not matched to a gene: 4. Germline CDR1 reads MDHEN; CDR2 reads SYDVKM. The DNA for the CDR3 is TGTGCCACCAGGGGGCAGCCTGAAGCTTTCTTT. Translated: CATRGQPEAFF.

V is TRBV9 and J is TRBJ1-1, with unresolved D. The CDR3 has 13 residues. The V end lost 3 bases, the J end lost 1 base, and 7 bases lay between the germline ends. The V gene's germline CDR1 is SGDLS and CDR2 YYNGEE. The CDR3 coding sequence is TGTGCCAGCAGCGGAGAGTGGAACACTGAAGCTTTCTTT. Its translation: CASSGEWNTEAFF.